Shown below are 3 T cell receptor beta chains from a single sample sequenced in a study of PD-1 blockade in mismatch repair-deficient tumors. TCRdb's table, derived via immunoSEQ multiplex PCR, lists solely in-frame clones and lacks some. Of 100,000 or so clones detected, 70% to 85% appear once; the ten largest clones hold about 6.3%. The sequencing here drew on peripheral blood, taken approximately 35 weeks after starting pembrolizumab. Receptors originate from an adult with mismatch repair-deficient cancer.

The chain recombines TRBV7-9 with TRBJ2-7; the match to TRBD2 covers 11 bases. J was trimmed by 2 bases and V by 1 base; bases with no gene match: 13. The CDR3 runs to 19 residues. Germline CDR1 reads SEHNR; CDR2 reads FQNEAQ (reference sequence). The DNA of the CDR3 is TGTGCCAGCAGCTTAGGAGTGGGAACTAGCGGGAGAGGACCCTACGAGCAGTACTTC. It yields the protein CASSLGVGTSGRGPYEQYF.

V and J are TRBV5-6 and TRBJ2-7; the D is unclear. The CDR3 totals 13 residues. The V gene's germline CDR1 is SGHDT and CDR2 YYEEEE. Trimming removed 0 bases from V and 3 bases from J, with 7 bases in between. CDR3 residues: CASSLVPFYEQYF. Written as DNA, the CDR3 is TGTGCCAGCAGCTTGGTACCGTTCTACGAGCAGTACTTC.

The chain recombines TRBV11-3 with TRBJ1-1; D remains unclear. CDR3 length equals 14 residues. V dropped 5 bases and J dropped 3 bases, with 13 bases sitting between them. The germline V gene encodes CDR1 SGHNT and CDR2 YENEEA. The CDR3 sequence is CASSLPGEDTEAFF. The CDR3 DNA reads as TGTGCCAGCAGCCTTCCGGGAGAGGACACTGAAGCTTTCTTT.